The T cell receptor (beta chain) described here comes from a study of T cells after yellow fever vaccination. Germline V gives CDR1 SGHTA, CDR2 FQGNSA. V shed 5 bases and J shed 5 bases, with 9 bases lying between them. This CDR3 contains 13 residues. As to this clonotype: Its antigen is unidentified.

It was through 5'RACE template switching that TCR cDNA was made, with a universal primer site and UMIs added. Each CDR3 protein gets one entry after TCRdb re-called the 5' RACE reads with MiXCR. This table holds roughly 250,000 distinct CDR3 sequences, roughly 13% found once. General study points: After the booster, roughly 96% of CD4 and about nine tenths of CD8 primary-response clones were re-detected.

The chain is built from TRBV7-2 and TRBJ2-2; the D gene is possibly TRBD1 (6 bases). The source is a man younger than 40 who received the YFV17D yellow fever vaccine. Here the sequenced sample was CD4+ T cells sorted from PBMCs, taken 45 days after the yellow fever booster vaccination. In DNA form, the CDR3 reads TGTGCCAGCAGCAAGGGGGTAACCGGGGAGCTGTTTTTT. Protein sequence: CASSKGVTGELFF.